This T cell receptor (beta chain) appears in the sequencing data of a study of cytomegalovirus exposure and HLA in healthy donors. Study findings and constraints: Follow-up analysis later connected one missense variant in DCLRE1C with trimming of TCR beta V- and J-genes.

In the case of this clone: Antigen unknown.

With 60 Vbeta and 13 Jbeta primers, the PCR was carried out. The protocol was immunoSEQ multiplex PCR, while the TCRdb copy is restricted to in-frame clones and leaves out a portion. This sample carries under 100,000 clones, about 74% of them seen once, and the ten largest clones take over 13%. Germline V CDR1 and CDR2: SGHRS, YFSETQ. Unmatched junction bases numbered 3, after V lost 0 bases and J lost 4 bases. The length of the CDR3 is 15 residues. The V call is TRBV5-1, the J call TRBJ2-7; 11 positions agree with TRBD2. Sequenced material: PBMCs. The TCR was taken from a woman between 50 and 59 years old in good health and CMV-seropositive. The CDR3 protein is CASSLGGTSGYEQYF. In DNA form, the CDR3 reads TGCGCCAGCAGCTTGGGTGGGACTAGCGGATACGAGCAGTACTTC.